A single count supports the clone carrying this TCR beta chain. The record originates from a study of technical replicates of blood from several donors. Germline V CDR1 and CDR2: MGHRA, YSYEKL. This CDR3 is 15 amino acids long. Germline trimming cut 5 bases from V and 1 base from J; bases unmatched to any gene: 8. Assay: immunoSEQ multiplex PCR; the TCRdb copy retains only in-frame clones and omits some. This sample has roughly 90,000 clones, with about nine tenths found just once. The chain employs TRBV4-1 and TRBJ2-7; 7 positions agree with TRBD1. This TCR was recovered from a human donor in good health. The sequenced sample was T cells isolated from PBMCs. Here the CDR3 DNA reads TGCGCCAGCAGCGCTATACCGGGACAGTCCTACGAGCAGTACTTC. It yields the protein CASSAIPGQSYEQYF.